A selection of T cell receptor beta chains follows, all from one sample in a study of blood T cells in healthy people across ages. MiXCR, applied by TCRdb to the 5' RACE reads, yields one record per CDR3 protein. The sample records approximately 600,000 distinct CDR3 sequences, around 54% being singletons. The sequencing sample was made of blood. The receptors come from a man aged 60 to 69 in good health. Both conserved end residues are part of each CDR3. The D gene is left open where the match is weak. The size field is filled for only some rows; it gives once, few, many or a size class.

>TRBD1|TRBV29-1|TRBJ1-1|few
TGCAGCGCCGAGACAGGGGGTGGGACTGAAGCTTTCTTT
CSAETGGGTEAFF
>.|TRBV7-2|TRBJ2-7|many
TGTGCCAGCAGCTTAGGAAGCAAGCCCTACGAGCAGTACTTC
CASSLGSKPYEQYF
>TRBD1|TRBV13|TRBJ2-5|few
TGTGCCAGCAGCTTAGAGTCGGGGACAGGGCGCGAGACCCAGTACTTC
CASSLESGTGRETQYF
>TRBD2|TRBV6-1|TRBJ2-5|.
TGTGCCAGCAGTGTCGGGACTAGCGGGGGTAGGGAGACCCAGTACTTC
CASSVGTSGGRETQYF
>TRBD1|TRBV5-1|TRBJ1-1|.
TGCGCCAGCAGGGCGGGACAGGGGTTCACGACTGAAGCTTTCTTT
CASRAGQGFTTEAFF
>.|TRBV3-1|TRBJ1-1|few
TGTGCCAGCAGCCATCAGGGAGTCGGGACTGAAGCTTTCTTT
CASSHQGVGTEAFF
>.|TRBV5-1|TRBJ2-3|.
TGCGCCAGCAGCTTGGCGGACCCGAGAGTAGATACGCAGTATTTT
CASSLADPRVDTQYF
>TRBD1|TRBV20-1|TRBJ1-2|.
TGCAGTGCTAGAGCGGGCGGGCAGGGGGCAGGCTACACCTTC
CSARAGGQGAGYTF
>TRBD1|TRBV27|TRBJ2-6|.
TGTGCCAGCAGCGAGTCCGGGACAGGATCGTTTGGGGCCAACGTCCTGACTTTC
CASSESGTGSFGANVLTF
>.|TRBV29-1|TRBJ1-5|once
TGCAGCGCCTCGGACTTTGATCAGCCCCAGCATTTT
CSASDFDQPQHF
>.|TRBV29-1|TRBJ1-2|.
TGCAGCGTTGTGGAGGGGGGTGGCTACACCTTC
CSVVEGGGYTF
>.|TRBV5-1|TRBJ2-4|many
TGCGCCAGCAGCTTGGTGGGGTCCCTACTAGCCAAAAACATTCAGTACTTC
CASSLVGSLLAKNIQYF
>.|TRBV25-1|TRBJ1-2|.
TGTGCCAGCAGTGATCCTTCCTTGGGTTTCGGCTATGGCTACACCTTC
CASSDPSLGFGYGYTF
>TRBD2|TRBV29-1|TRBJ2-7|.
TGCAGCGTTGTGCCCTCCTCTGCGACTAGCAGCTACGAGCAGTACTTC
CSVVPSSATSSYEQYF
>.|TRBV5-1|TRBJ2-7|.
TGCGCCAGCAGCTTTGGCCAGTTGGGGGAGTACGAGCAGTACTTC
CASSFGQLGEYEQYF
>TRBD1|TRBV15|TRBJ2-5|.
TGTGCCACCGGGAGTTACCGGGACAGGGTAGGACAAGAGACCCAGTACTTC
CATGSYRDRVGQETQYF
>.|TRBV20-1|TRBJ2-1|.
TGCAGTGCTAGACCGGGAGCCTCCAATGAGCAGTTCTTC
CSARPGASNEQFF
>.|TRBV20-1|TRBJ2-5|few
TGCAGTGCTAGAGGACAGATACAAGAGACCCAGTACTTC
CSARGQIQETQYF
>TRBD2|TRBV5-1|TRBJ2-1|many
TGTGCCAGCAGCGGGGGGCAGGGCTCCTACAATGAGCAGTTCTTC
CASSGGQGSYNEQFF
>.|TRBV7-8|TRBJ2-7|.
TGTGCCAGCAGCTTAAACCGCCACGAGCAGTACTTC
CASSLNRHEQYF
>TRBD1|TRBV29-1|TRBJ2-3|few
TGCAGCGTTCGGGACAGGGGAGGCTCAGATACGCAGTATTTT
CSVRDRGGSDTQYF
>.|TRBV6-4|TRBJ2-7|.
TGTGCCAGCAGTGACCCCAACGGGGGACCGATCTACGAGCAGTACTTC
CASSDPNGGPIYEQYF
>.|TRBV29-1|TRBJ2-3|.
TGCAGCGTTGCTAGCACAGATACGCAGTATTTT
CSVASTDTQYF
>.|TRBV3-1|TRBJ2-7|.
TGTGCCAGCAACCAAGGTAGGGTCTACGAGCAGTACTTC
CASNQGRVYEQYF
>.|TRBV12-5|TRBJ2-7|few
TGTGCTAGTGGTTTGGTACAGGGCAGGAAGTCTGGCGAGCAGTACTTC
CASGLVQGRKSGEQYF
>TRBD1|TRBV5-1|TRBJ2-1|.
TGCGCCAGCAGCACGCCCGACAGGGGTCGGCAGTTCTTC
CASSTPDRGRQFF
>.|TRBV24-1|TRBJ1-5|.
TGTGCCACCAGTGATTCCGGCAATCAGCCCCAGCATTTT
CATSDSGNQPQHF
>.|TRBV7-9|TRBJ2-1|.
TGTGCCAGCAGCTTAAGGGGGGGGGTCTACAATGAGCAGTTCTTC
CASSLRGGVYNEQFF
>.|TRBV6-5|TRBJ1-5|.
TGTGCCAGCAGTTTAACAGGAGCAGGGATTCAGCCCCAGCATTTT
CASSLTGAGIQPQHF
>.|TRBV9|TRBJ2-5|.
TGTGCCAGCGGCAGCGGATTGGTGGAGTACTTC
CASGSGLVEYF
>.|TRBV7-2|TRBJ2-1|.
TGTGCCAGCAGCTTAGGTGGCACCGTCTGGAATGAGCAGTTCTTC
CASSLGGTVWNEQFF
>TRBD1|TRBV6-6|TRBJ2-2|.
TGTGCCAGCAGTTGGGACAGGGGGAACGGGGAGCTGTTTTTT
CASSWDRGNGELFF
>.|TRBV5-8|TRBJ2-1|.
TGTGCCAGCAGCTTGGTCCTGAGTAACAATGAGCAGTTCTTC
CASSLVLSNNEQFF
>.|TRBV5-1|TRBJ1-5|.
TGCGCCAGCAGCCGAGGGTCCGGGGGGCAGCCCCAGCATTTT
CASSRGSGGQPQHF
>.|TRBV11-2|TRBJ1-4|.
TGTGCCAGCAGCTTACAAGGACGGCCGGGGAATGAAAAACTGTTTTTT
CASSLQGRPGNEKLFF
>.|TRBV7-2|TRBJ2-2|.
TGTGCCAGCAGCTTCGGGACCTCCGTGGAGCTGTTTTTT
CASSFGTSVELFF
>TRBD2|TRBV4-2|TRBJ2-5|.
TGTGCCAGCAGCCAAGTGGGGGGGATAGAGACCCAGTACTTC
CASSQVGGIETQYF
>.|TRBV3-1|TRBJ2-1|.
TGTGCCAGCAGCCAAGGCGGGGGCTATTACAATGAGCAGTTCTTC
CASSQGGGYYNEQFF
>.|TRBV24-1|TRBJ2-1|.
TGTGCCACCGGTGATTCCAGGGCCCCCTCCTACAATGAGCAGTTCTTC
CATGDSRAPSYNEQFF
>.|TRBV6-5|TRBJ2-1|once
TGTGCCAGCACCTCCGGAGCCAGGCCCCCAATGAATGAGCAGTTCTTC
CASTSGARPPMNEQFF
>TRBD2|TRBV5-1|TRBJ2-2|few
TGCGCCAGCAGGTTTTCGGGACTAGGACTCACCGGGGAGCTGTTTTTT
CASRFSGLGLTGELFF
>.|TRBV7-9|TRBJ1-1|many
TGTGCCAGCAGCTTCCTCGTATCCGGAACTGAAGCTTTCTTT
CASSFLVSGTEAFF
>TRBD2|TRBV7-9|TRBJ2-1|.
TGTGCCAGCAGCTTAGGTAGCGGGGGGGGAACCTACAATGAGCAGTTCTTC
CASSLGSGGGTYNEQFF
>TRBD2|TRBV12-3/TRBV12-4|TRBJ2-1|few
TGTGCCAGCAGGGTTAGCGGGGGGTCCCCCGGTGAGCAGTTCTTC
CASRVSGGSPGEQFF
>.|TRBV7-2|TRBJ2-1|.
TGTGCCAGCAGCTTCGGACTGCAGCCGGGGGAGCAGTTCTTC
CASSFGLQPGEQFF
>.|TRBV27|TRBJ1-1|.
TGTGCCAGCAGTTTTTCTGTCCGGGGGGTGAACACTGAAGCTTTCTTT
CASSFSVRGVNTEAFF
>.|TRBV25-1|TRBJ2-5|.
TGTGCCGGGCTGCTCGAGGGAAGTTGGGAGACCCAGTACTTC
CAGLLEGSWETQYF
>.|TRBV7-6|TRBJ1-4|.
TGTGCCAGCAGCCCGATCGGAGAAAAACTGTTTTTT
CASSPIGEKLFF
>TRBD2|TRBV20-1|TRBJ2-3|.
TGCAGTGCTAGAACTAGCGGGATGGCAGATACGCAGTATTTT
CSARTSGMADTQYF
>.|TRBV20-1|TRBJ2-3|.
TGCAGTGCCATAACACAGGGGAGGGCAGATACGCAGTATTTT
CSAITQGRADTQYF
>TRBD1|TRBV27|TRBJ2-7|.
TGTGCCAGCAGTTTCGGTGCGGACAGGAGCTACGAGCAGTACTTC
CASSFGADRSYEQYF
>.|TRBV15|TRBJ1-6|.
TGTGCCACCAGCAGAGATAATGAGGGTTTTTCACCCCTCCACTTT
CATSRDNEGFSPLHF
>.|TRBV5-6|TRBJ1-6|once
TGTGCCAGCAGCCCCCTGGACAGAAATTCACCCCTCCACTTT
CASSPLDRNSPLHF
>.|TRBV4-2|TRBJ2-1|few
TGTGCCAGCAGCCAAGATAGGTCGGCCAATGAGCAGTTCTTC
CASSQDRSANEQFF
>TRBD1|TRBV28|TRBJ1-2|.
TGTGCCAGCACCGGCCAGGGGGCGGTTGGCTACACCTTC
CASTGQGAVGYTF
>.|TRBV5-1|TRBJ2-5|few
TGCGCCAGCAGCTTGGGATCGTCCGGTGAGACCCAGTACTTC
CASSLGSSGETQYF
>.|TRBV4-1|TRBJ1-1|.
TGCGCCAGCAGCCAAGATCGTGAGGTGATGAACACTGAAGCTTTCTTT
CASSQDREVMNTEAFF
>.|TRBV7-9|TRBJ2-5|.
TGTGCCAGCAGCGCACCGGGAAAGGAGACCCAGTACTTC
CASSAPGKETQYF
>TRBD1|TRBV29-1|TRBJ1-4|.
TGCAGCGTGAGGAGACAGGGTCCAACTAATGAAAAACTGTTTTTT
CSVRRQGPTNEKLFF
>.|TRBV27|TRBJ2-7|few
TGTGCCAGCCCCCCGGCGACTCATTACTACGAGCAGTACTTC
CASPPATHYYEQYF